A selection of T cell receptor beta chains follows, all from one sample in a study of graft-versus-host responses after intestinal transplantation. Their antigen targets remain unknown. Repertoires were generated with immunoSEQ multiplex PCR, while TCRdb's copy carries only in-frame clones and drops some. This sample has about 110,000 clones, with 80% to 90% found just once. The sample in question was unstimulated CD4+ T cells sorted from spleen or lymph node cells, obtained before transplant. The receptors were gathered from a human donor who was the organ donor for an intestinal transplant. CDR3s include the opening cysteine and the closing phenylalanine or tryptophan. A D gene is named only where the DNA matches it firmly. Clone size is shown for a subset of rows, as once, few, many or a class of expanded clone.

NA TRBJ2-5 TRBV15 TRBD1 TGTGCCACCAGGCCTAGGGGACAGAGTAAAGAGACCCAGTACTTC CATRPRGQSKETQYF
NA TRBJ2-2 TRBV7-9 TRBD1 TGTGCCAGCAGGGTAGGACAGGGTCGGACCGGGGAGCTGTTTTTT CASRVGQGRTGELFF
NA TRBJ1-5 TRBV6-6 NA TGTGCCAGCAGTTACGATCGGGGGAGCAATCAGCCCCAGCATTTT CASSYDRGSNQPQHF
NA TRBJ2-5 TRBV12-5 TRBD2 TGTGCTAGTGGCAAACTACCCGGGACTAGAAAAGAGACCCAGTACTTC CASGKLPGTRKETQYF
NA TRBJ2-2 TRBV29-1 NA TGCTCCTCGGGGGGCGTCACCGGGGAGCTGTTTTTT CSSGGVTGELFF
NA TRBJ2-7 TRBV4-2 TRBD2 TGTGCCAGCAGCCAAGTAGGAAGCGGGGGTACCTACGAGCAGTACTTC CASSQVGSGGTYEQYF
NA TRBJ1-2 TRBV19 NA TGTGCCAGTAGTATGGGCACCTTCTATGGCTACACCTTC CASSMGTFYGYTF
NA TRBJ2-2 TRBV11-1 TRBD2 TGTGCCAGCAGCTTAAGCTGGGGCAGCGGGGTAGCGAACACCGGGGAGCTGTTTTTT CASSLSWGSGVANTGELFF
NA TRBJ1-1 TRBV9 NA TGTGCCAGCCGCCCGGGGGGGGCGGAGGGCACTGAAGCTTTCTTT CASRPGGAEGTEAFF
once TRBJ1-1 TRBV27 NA TGTGCCAGCAGTTCGTTCTACAGGGAGGGTAGACCTGAAGCTTTCTTT CASSSFYREGRPEAFF
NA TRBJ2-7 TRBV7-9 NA TGTGCCTCAGGACGGGAATACGAGCAGTACTTC CASGREYEQYF
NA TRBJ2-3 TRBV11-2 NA TGTGCCAGCAGCTCCCAGGGGGGTAGGCCAGATACGCAGTATTTT CASSSQGGRPDTQYF
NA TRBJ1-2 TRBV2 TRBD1 TGTGCCAGCACCGGACAGGTTCAGATGGGTGGTGGCTACACCTTC CASTGQVQMGGGYTF
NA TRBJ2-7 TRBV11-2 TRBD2 TGTGCCAGCAGCTTATTGGAGGCTAGCGGGAACTACGAGCAGTACTTC CASSLLEASGNYEQYF
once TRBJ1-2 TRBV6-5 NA TGTGCCAGCAGTTACTCCGACAGCTACTATGGCTACACCTTC CASSYSDSYYGYTF
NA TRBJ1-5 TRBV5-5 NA TGTGCCAGCAGCTTGGAAGGGACCCGAAGCAATCAGCCCCAGCATTTT CASSLEGTRSNQPQHF
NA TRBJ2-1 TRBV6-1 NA TGTGCCAGCAGTGAGGGGGTCCACCGAGGGGATGAGCAGTTCTTC CASSEGVHRGDEQFF
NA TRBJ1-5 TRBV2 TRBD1 TGTGCCAGCAGAAGGGGGCTGGCAGATCAGCCCCAGCATTTT CASRRGLADQPQHF
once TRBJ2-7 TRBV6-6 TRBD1 TGTGCCAGCACCGCGAGACAGGGTCCGGGCGAGCAGTACTTC CASTARQGPGEQYF
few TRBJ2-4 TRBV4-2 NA TGTGCCAGCAGCCAAGATCGGAGCGGCAGAGCCAAAAACATTCAGTACTTC CASSQDRSGRAKNIQYF
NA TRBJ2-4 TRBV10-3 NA TGTGCCATCAGTGAAGGGGAGAACATTCAGTACTTC CAISEGENIQYF
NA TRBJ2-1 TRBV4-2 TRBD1 TGTGCCAGCAGCCAAGAACAGGGGAATGAGCAGTTCTTC CASSQEQGNEQFF
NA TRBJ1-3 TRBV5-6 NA TGTGCCAGCAGCTTTTCACAGAGAAACACCATATATTTT CASSFSQRNTIYF
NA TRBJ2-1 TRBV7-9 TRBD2 TGTGCCAGCAGCCCAGGACTAGCGGGAGTTGGACATGAGCAGTTCTTC CASSPGLAGVGHEQFF
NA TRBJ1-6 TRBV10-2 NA TGCGCCAGTGATGGGGGTAACTATAATTCACCCCTCCACTTT CASDGGNYNSPLHF
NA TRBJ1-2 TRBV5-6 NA TGTGCCAGCAGCTTGAGGAGCGCAGGGACGCGCGGCTACACCTTC CASSLRSAGTRGYTF
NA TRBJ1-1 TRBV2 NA TGTGCCTCCAGGTGGGACGGGACCACCACTGAAGCTTTCTTT CASRWDGTTTEAFF
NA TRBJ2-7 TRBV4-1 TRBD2 TGCGCCAGCAGTCGCCTGACGGGGGGCTCCTACGAGCAGTACTTC CASSRLTGGSYEQYF
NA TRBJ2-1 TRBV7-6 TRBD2 TGTGCCAGCAGCTTAGCGCTAGCGGGGGGGAATTACAATGAGCAGTTCTTC CASSLALAGGNYNEQFF
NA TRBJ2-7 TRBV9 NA TGTGCCAGCAGCGAAGCCCCCCAGGGTAGCGAGCAGTACTTC CASSEAPQGSEQYF
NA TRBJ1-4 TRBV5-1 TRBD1 TGCGCCAGCAGCTTGGGACAGGGGCGGGAAAAACTGTTTTTT CASSLGQGREKLFF
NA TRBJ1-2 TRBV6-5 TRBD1 TGTGCCAGCAGTAGGGACAGGGGAGACTATGGCTACACCTTC CASSRDRGDYGYTF
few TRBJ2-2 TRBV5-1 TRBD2 TGCGCCAGCGAGACTAGCGGGAGTTCCGGGGAGCTGTTTTTT CASETSGSSGELFF
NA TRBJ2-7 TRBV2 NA TGTGCCAGAAAGACGGGCGAGCAGTACTTC CARKTGEQYF
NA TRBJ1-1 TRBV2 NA TGTGCCAGCAGTGACAGGCGAGCTTTCTTT CASSDRRAFF
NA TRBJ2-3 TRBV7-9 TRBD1 TGTGCCAGCAGCTTACAGGGACAGACGCAGTATTTT CASSLQGQTQYF
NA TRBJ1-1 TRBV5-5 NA TGTGCCAGCAGCGTAAACACTGAAGCTTTCTTT CASSVNTEAFF
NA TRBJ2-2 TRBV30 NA TGTGCAAGGGGCTTTTTGGGCGGGGAGCTGTTTTTT CARGFLGGELFF
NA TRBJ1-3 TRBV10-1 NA TGCGCCAGCAGTGAGAAACATACCACTGACGGGGACCGAAACACCATATATTTT CASSEKHTTDGDRNTIYF
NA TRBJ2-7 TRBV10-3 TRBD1 TGTGCCATCAGCGGGACAGGGGGGGCCTACGAGCAGTACTTC CAISGTGGAYEQYF
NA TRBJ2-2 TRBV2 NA TGTGCCAGCATGGACTACCACACCGGGGAGCTGTTTTTT CASMDYHTGELFF
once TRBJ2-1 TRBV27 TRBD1 TGTGCCAGCAGACACTGGACAGGGCCCTACAATGAGCAGTTCTTC CASRHWTGPYNEQFF
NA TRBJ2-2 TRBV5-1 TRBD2 TGCGCCAGCAGCTTGGGTAGCGGGGGGTCTCTCACCGGGGAGCTGTTTTTT CASSLGSGGSLTGELFF
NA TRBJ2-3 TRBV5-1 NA TGCGCCAGCAGCTTGGGGGTCCAAGTAGGCACAGATACGCAGTATTTT CASSLGVQVGTDTQYF